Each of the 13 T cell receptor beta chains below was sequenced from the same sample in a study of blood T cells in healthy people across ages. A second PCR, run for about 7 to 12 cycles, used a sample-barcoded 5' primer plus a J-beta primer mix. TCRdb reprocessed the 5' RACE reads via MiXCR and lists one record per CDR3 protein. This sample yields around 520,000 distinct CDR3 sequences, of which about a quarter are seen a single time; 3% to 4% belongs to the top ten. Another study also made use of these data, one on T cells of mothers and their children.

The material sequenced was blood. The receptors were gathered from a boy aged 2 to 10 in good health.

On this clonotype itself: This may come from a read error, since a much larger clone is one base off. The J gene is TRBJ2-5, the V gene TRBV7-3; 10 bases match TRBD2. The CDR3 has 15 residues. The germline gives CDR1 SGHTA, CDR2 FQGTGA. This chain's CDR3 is CAGSLSGGAWETQYF. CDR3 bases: TGTGCCGGCAGCTTAAGCGGGGGGGCCTGGGAGACCCAGTACTTC.

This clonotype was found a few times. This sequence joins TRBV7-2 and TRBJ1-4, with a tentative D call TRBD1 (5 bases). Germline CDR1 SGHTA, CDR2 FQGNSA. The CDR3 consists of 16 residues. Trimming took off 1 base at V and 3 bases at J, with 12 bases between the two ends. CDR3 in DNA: TGTGCCAGCAGCTTAGTGGCAGGGCGGGCTAATGAAAAACTGTTTTTT. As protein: CASSLVAGRANEKLFF.

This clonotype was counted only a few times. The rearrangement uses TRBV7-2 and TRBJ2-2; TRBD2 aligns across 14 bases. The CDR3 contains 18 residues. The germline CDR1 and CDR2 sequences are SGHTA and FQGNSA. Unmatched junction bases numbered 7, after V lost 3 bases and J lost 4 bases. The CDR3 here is CASSLGLAGVNFTGELFF. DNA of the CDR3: TGTGCCAGCAGCTTGGGACTAGCGGGAGTTAATTTCACCGGGGAGCTGTTTTTT.

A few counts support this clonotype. CDR3 coding DNA: TGTGCCACCAGCACTGGGGGGGGATCCTACGAGCAGTACTTC. Protein product: CATSTGGGSYEQYF. J is TRBJ2-7 and V is TRBV15; 7 bases match TRBD2. Germline assignment: CDR1 LNHNV and CDR2 YYDKDF (reference sequence). V trimming: 4 bases; J trimming: 1 base; junction bases outside the gene matches: 4. The CDR3 length is 14 residues.

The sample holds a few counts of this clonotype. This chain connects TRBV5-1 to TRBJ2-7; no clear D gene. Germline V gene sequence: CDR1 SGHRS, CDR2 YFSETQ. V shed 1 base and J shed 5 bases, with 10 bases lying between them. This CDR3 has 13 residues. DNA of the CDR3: TGCGCCAGCAGCTTGAATTTTCGGGACGAGCAGTACTTC. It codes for CASSLNFRDEQYF.

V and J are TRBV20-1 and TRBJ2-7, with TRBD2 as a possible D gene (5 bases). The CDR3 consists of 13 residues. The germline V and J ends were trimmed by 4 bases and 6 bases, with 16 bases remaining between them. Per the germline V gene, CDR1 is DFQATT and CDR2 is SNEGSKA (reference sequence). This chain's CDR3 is CSAIHPRGSEQYF. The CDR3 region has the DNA TGCAGTGCTATCCATCCTCGGGGTTCCGAGCAGTACTTC.

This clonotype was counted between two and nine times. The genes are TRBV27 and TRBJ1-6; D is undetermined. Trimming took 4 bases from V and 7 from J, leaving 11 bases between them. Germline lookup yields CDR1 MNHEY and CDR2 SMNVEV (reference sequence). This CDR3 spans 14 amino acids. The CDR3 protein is CASSSPLPNSPLHF. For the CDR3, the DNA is TGTGCCAGCAGTTCTCCTCTCCCGAATTCACCCCTCCACTTT.

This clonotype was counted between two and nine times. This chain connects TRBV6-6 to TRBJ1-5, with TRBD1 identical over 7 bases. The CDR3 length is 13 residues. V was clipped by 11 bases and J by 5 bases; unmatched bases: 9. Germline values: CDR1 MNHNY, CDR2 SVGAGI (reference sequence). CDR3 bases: TGTGCCGGCGGGACAGATAAGGATCAGCCCCAGCATTTT. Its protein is CAGGTDKDQPQHF.

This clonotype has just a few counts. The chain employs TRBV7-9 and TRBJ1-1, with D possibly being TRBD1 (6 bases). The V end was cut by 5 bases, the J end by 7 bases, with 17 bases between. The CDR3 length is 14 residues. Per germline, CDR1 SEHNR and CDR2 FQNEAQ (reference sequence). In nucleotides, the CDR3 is TGTGCCAGCAGCCTAGTGACGGGGGCCCTTGAAGCTTTCTTT. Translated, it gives CASSLVTGALEAFF.

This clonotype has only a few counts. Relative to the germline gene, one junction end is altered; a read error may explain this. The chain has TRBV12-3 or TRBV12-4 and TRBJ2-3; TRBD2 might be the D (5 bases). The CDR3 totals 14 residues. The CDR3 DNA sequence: TGTGCCAGCAGCCCGGGATTAAGCACAGATACGGAGTATTTT. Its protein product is CASSPGLSTDTEYF.

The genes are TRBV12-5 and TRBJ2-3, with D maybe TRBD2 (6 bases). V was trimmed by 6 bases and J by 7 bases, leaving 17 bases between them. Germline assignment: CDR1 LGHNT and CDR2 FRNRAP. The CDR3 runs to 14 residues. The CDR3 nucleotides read TGTGCTAGTGGGGATCTAGCGCGAGGCAATACGCAGTATTTT. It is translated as CASGDLARGNTQYF.

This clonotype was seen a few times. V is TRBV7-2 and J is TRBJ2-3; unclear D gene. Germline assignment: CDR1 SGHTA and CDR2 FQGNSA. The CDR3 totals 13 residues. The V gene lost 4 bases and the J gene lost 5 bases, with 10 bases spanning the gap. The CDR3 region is CASSSGAGDTQYF. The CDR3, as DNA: TGTGCCAGCAGCTCCGGAGCTGGAGATACGCAGTATTTT.

CDR3 residues: CASSFTGGVSTKNIQYF. The DNA of the CDR3 is TGTGCCAGCAGTTTTACGGGTGGGGTGTCGACCAAAAACATTCAGTACTTC. The gene calls are TRBV27 and TRBJ2-4; D unresolved. From germline, CDR1 is MNHEY and CDR2 SMNVEV (reference sequence). V was clipped by 3 bases and J by 2 bases, with 17 bases between them. The CDR3 has 17 amino acids.